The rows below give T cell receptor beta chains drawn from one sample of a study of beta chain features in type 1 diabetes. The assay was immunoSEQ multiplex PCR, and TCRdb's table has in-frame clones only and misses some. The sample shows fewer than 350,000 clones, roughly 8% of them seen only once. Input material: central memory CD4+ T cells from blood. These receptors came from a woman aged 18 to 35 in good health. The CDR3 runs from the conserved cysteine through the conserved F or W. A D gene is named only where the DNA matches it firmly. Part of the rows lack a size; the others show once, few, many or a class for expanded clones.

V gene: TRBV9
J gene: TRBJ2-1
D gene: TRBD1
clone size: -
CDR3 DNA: TGTGCCAGCAGCATAATAGGGGACAGTGTCAATGAGCAGTTCTTC
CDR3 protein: CASSIIGDSVNEQFF

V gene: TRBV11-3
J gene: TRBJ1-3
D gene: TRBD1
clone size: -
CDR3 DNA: TGTGCCAGCAGCTTAGACGGGACAGTTCCTGGAAACACCATATATTTT
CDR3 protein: CASSLDGTVPGNTIYF

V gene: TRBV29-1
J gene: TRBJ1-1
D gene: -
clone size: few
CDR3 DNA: TGCAGCGTTGAAAAGACAGCTAACACTGAAGCTTTCTTT
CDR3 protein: CSVEKTANTEAFF

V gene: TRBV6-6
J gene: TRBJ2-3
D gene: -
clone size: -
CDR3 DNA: TGTGCCAGCAGTTATTCCGGGGTCAAGGATACGCAGTATTTT
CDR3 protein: CASSYSGVKDTQYF

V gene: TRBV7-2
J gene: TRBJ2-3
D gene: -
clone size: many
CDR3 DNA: TGTGCCAGCAGCTTATGGAGTTCGCCCACAGATACGCAGTATTTT
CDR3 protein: CASSLWSSPTDTQYF

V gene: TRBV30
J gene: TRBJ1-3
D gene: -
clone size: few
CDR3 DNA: TGTGCCCACGGCGGGAACTCTGGAAACACCATATATTTT
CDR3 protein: CAHGGNSGNTIYF

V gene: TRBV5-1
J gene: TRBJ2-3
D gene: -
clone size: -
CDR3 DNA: TGCGCCAGCAGCAGCGGACGGCTTCACAACACAGATACGCAGTATTTT
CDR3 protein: CASSSGRLHNTDTQYF

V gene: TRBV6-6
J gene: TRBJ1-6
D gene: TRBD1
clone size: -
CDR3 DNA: TGTGCCAGCAGTTACAGGGGGCGGGGTTCACCCCTCCACTTT
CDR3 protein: CASSYRGRGSPLHF

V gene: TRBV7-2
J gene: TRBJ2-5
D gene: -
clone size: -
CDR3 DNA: TGTGCCAGCAGCTCTTCGGGACTGAAAGAGACCCAGTACTTC
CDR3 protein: CASSSSGLKETQYF

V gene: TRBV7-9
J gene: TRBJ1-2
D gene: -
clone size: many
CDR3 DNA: TGTGCCAGCAGCTTAGGCTCCCGTGGCTACACCTTC
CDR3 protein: CASSLGSRGYTF

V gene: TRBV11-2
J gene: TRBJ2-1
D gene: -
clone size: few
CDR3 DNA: TGTGCCAGCAGTCAAGCCGGGGACTCCTACAATGAGCAGTTCTTC
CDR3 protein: CASSQAGDSYNEQFF

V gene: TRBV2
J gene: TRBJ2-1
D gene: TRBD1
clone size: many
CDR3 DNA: TGTGCCAGCAAGGAACAGGGGGCATCCTACAATGAGCAGTTCTTC
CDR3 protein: CASKEQGASYNEQFF

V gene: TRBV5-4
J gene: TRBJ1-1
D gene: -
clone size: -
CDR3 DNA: TGTGCCAGCAGCCTGTTGGGGGGGTTGAACACTGAAGCTTTCTTT
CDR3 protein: CASSLLGGLNTEAFF

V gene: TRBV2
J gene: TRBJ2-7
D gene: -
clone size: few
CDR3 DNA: TGTGCCAGCAGTGGGCAGGCTGGCTACGAGCAGTACTTC
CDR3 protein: CASSGQAGYEQYF

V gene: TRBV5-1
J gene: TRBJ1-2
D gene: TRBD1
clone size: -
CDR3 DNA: TGCGCCAGCGCTGAGGGGGCGGACAACAACTATGGCTACACCTTC
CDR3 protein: CASAEGADNNYGYTF

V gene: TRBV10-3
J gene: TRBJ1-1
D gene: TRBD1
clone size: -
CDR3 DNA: TGTGCCATCAGCCCAAATTCACAGGGGTTGTACACTGAAGCTTTCTTT
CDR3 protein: CAISPNSQGLYTEAFF

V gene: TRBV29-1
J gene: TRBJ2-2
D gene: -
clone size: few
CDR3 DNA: TGCAGCGTTGAACCAGTTGACAGGAACACCGGGGAGCTGTTTTTT
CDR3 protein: CSVEPVDRNTGELFF

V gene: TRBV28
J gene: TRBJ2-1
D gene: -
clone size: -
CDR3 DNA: TGTGCCAGCAGTTTAAGTGGGGCCTGGAATGAGCAGTTCTTC
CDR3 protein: CASSLSGAWNEQFF

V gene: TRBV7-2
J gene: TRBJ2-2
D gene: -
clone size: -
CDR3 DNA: TGTGCCAGCAGCTTAGAGGGTACCACCGGGGAGCTGTTTTTT
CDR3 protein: CASSLEGTTGELFF

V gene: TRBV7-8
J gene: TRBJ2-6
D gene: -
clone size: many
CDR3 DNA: TGTGCCCCCCAGGTCGTCACCGGGGCCAACGTCCTGACTTTC
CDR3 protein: CAPQVVTGANVLTF

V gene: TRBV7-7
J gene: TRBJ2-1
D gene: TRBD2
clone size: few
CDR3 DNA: TGTGCTAGCAGCCTGACTAGCGGGGGAAATGAGCAGTTCTTC
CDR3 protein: CASSLTSGGNEQFF

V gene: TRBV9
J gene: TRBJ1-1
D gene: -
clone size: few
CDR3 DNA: TGTGCCAGCAGCCAAGACCTCTCCGGGACTGAAGCTTTCTTT
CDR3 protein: CASSQDLSGTEAFF

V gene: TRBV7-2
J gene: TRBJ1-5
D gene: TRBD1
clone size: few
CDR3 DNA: TGTGCCAGCAGCTTAAACAGGGGGAGTCAGCCCCAGCATTTT
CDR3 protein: CASSLNRGSQPQHF

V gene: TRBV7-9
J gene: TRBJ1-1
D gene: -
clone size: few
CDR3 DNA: TGTGCCAGCAGCTTAGCGCAGGTGAACACTGAAGCTTTCTTT
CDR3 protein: CASSLAQVNTEAFF